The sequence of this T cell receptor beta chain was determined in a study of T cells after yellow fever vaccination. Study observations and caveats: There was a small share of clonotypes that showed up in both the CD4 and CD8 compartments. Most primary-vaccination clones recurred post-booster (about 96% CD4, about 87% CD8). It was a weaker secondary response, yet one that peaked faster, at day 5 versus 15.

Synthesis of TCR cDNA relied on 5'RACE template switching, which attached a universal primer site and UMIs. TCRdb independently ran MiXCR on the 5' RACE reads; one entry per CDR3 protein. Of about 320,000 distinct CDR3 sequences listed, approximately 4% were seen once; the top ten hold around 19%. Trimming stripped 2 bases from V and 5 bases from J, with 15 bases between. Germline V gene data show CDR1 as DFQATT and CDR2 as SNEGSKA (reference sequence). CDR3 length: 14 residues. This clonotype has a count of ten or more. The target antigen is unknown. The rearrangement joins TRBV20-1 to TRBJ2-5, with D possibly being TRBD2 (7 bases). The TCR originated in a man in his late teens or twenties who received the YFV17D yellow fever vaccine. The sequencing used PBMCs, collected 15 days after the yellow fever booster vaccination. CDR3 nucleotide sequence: TGCAGTGCTAGATCAATACAGGGAGGGGAGACCCAGTACTTC. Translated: CSARSIQGGETQYF.